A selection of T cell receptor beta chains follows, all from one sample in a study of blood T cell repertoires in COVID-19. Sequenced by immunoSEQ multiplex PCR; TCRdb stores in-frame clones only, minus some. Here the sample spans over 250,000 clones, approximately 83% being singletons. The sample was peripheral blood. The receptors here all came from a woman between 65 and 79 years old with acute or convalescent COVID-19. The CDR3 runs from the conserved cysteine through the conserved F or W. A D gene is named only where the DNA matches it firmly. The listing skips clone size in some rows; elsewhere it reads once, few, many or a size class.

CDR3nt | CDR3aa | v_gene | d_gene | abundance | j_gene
TGTGCCAGCAGCCAAGATATCGGACAGGGGCAAGGGACCCAGTACTTC | CASSQDIGQGQGTQYF | TRBV14 | TRBD1 | . | TRBJ2-5
TGTGCCAGCAGCCCTGACAGGAGCTCCTATAATTCACCCCTCCACTTT | CASSPDRSSYNSPLHF | TRBV11-2 | . | . | TRBJ1-6
TGCGCCAGCAGTCAAGGCCGGGACAGCCTAACGTCCTCCTACGAGCAGTACTTC | CASSQGRDSLTSSYEQYF | TRBV23-1 | TRBD1 | . | TRBJ2-7
TGCGCCAGCAGCTTACGGGTGCAGGGAAAGGAAAAACTGTTTTTT | CASSLRVQGKEKLFF | TRBV5-1 | . | . | TRBJ1-4
TGTGCCAGCAGCCCAGGGCGGTGGGAGACCCAGTACTTC | CASSPGRWETQYF | TRBV7-9 | . | . | TRBJ2-5
TGCGCCAGCAGCTTAGGTCAGGGTGGAGGGGAGACCCAGTACTTC | CASSLGQGGGETQYF | TRBV5-1 | . | . | TRBJ2-5
TGCGCCAGCAGCTCCCAGGGAGGGACAGATACGCAGTATTTT | CASSSQGGTDTQYF | TRBV5-1 | TRBD2 | few | TRBJ2-3
TGTGCCAGCACGGGAATTAGTAACTATGGCTACACCTTC | CASTGISNYGYTF | TRBV12-3/TRBV12-4 | . | . | TRBJ1-2
TGTGCCTGGAGCGGGGAGAATTCACCCCTCCACTTT | CAWSGENSPLHF | TRBV30 | . | . | TRBJ1-6
TGTGCCAGCAGCTCCCCCCGGGGGGGGACAGTGAACACTGAAGCTTTCTTT | CASSSPRGGTVNTEAFF | TRBV5-4 | TRBD1 | . | TRBJ1-1
TGTGCCAGCAGCCCCGGGCGGGGGGCCCTAAACTATGGCTACACCTTC | CASSPGRGALNYGYTF | TRBV7-8 | . | . | TRBJ1-2
TGTGCCAGCATTAGGGACAGTCTCTCTGAAGCTTTCTTT | CASIRDSLSEAFF | TRBV28 | TRBD1 | . | TRBJ1-1
TGTGCCAGCAGCTTGGGACAGTACTATGGCTACACCTTC | CASSLGQYYGYTF | TRBV5-6 | . | . | TRBJ1-2
TGTGCCAGCAGTGATAGCGGTGGGGGGTACAATGAGCAGTTCTTC | CASSDSGGGYNEQFF | TRBV2 | . | . | TRBJ2-1
TGTGCCAGCAGCCCTTGGTCGGGGGGCGACTCTGGAAACACCATATATTTT | CASSPWSGGDSGNTIYF | TRBV3-1/TRBV3-2 | . | few | TRBJ1-3
TGTGCCAGCAGCTTTCTCCTCCCGGGACAGGGCCCTTCACCCCTCCACTTT | CASSFLLPGQGPSPLHF | TRBV5-6 | TRBD1 | . | TRBJ1-6
TGTGCCAGCTCACCACTGCTGACAGGGGGCCGGGAAGGCTACACCTTC | CASSPLLTGGREGYTF | TRBV18 | TRBD1 | . | TRBJ1-2
TGCGCCAGCAGCCAAGATTACAGGACGGACAACGTCCTGACTTTC | CASSQDYRTDNVLTF | TRBV4-1 | . | . | TRBJ2-6
TGTGCCAGCTCATTAGCACAGGGGGCCCATACTGAAGCTTTCTTT | CASSLAQGAHTEAFF | TRBV18 | TRBD1 | . | TRBJ1-1
TGTGCCACCAGCAGCCCCCGCGGAGATACGCAGTATTTT | CATSSPRGDTQYF | TRBV15 | . | . | TRBJ2-3
TGTGCCATCAGTGAGCGTCAGGGGCTGAACACCGGGGAGCTGTTTTTT | CAISERQGLNTGELFF | TRBV10-3 | . | . | TRBJ2-2
TGTGCCAGCAGCGTAGGAAGGGTAAGGACTTCAAGCTCTGGAAACACCATATATTTT | CASSVGRVRTSSSGNTIYF | TRBV9 | . | . | TRBJ1-3
TGTGCCAGCAGTGAATTGGCAAGGGGCTATGGCTACACCTTC | CASSELARGYGYTF | TRBV25-1 | . | few | TRBJ1-2
TGTGCCAGCAGTCGTAGCGGGGGAGAGACCCAGTACTTC | CASSRSGGETQYF | TRBV12-3/TRBV12-4 | TRBD2 | . | TRBJ2-5
TGCGCCAGCAGCTTGGGAGCGGAGAATTCACCCCTCCACTTT | CASSLGAENSPLHF | TRBV5-1 | . | . | TRBJ1-6
TGTGCCAGCTCACAAACTAGCGGGGGGAACTACGAGCAGTACTTC | CASSQTSGGNYEQYF | TRBV18 | TRBD2 | . | TRBJ2-7
TGTGCCAGCAGCAGGCCGGGACTAGGGGCGGGTACGCAGTATTTT | CASSRPGLGAGTQYF | TRBV11-2 | TRBD2 | . | TRBJ2-3
TGTGCCACCAGCCTCGGAGGGGTTGCTGAAGCTTTCTTT | CATSLGGVAEAFF | TRBV15 | . | . | TRBJ1-1
TGCAGTGCTAGTAGACAGGACGGGACCGGGGAGCTGTTTTTT | CSASRQDGTGELFF | TRBV20-1 | . | . | TRBJ2-2
TGTGCCAGCAGTTTCGGGACAGGGGGCGCGGGCTACACCTTC | CASSFGTGGAGYTF | TRBV2 | TRBD1 | . | TRBJ1-2
TGTGCCAGAGGGGGGGCGAGTCTAGGAGATACGCAGTATTTT | CARGGASLGDTQYF | TRBV2 | . | . | TRBJ2-3
TGTGCCATCAGGGTAGCGGGTTCTAGCACAGATACGCAGTATTTT | CAIRVAGSSTDTQYF | TRBV10-3 | TRBD2 | . | TRBJ2-3
TGTGCCAGTAGTAGTCCCCCAGGGTTCTCCTACGAGCAGTACTTC | CASSSPPGFSYEQYF | TRBV19 | . | . | TRBJ2-7
TGCGCCAGCAGCTTGGAGACTCTCTACAATGAGCAGTTCTTC | CASSLETLYNEQFF | TRBV5-1 | . | . | TRBJ2-1
TGCGCCAGCAGCCTAGCGGGGGGAAGGTCCTACGAGCAGTACTTC | CASSLAGGRSYEQYF | TRBV4-1 | TRBD2 | . | TRBJ2-7
TGTGCCAGCAGCGGGTGGACAGGAATAAACTTTGGCTACACCTTC | CASSGWTGINFGYTF | TRBV5-4 | TRBD1 | . | TRBJ1-2
TGTGCCAGTAGTATAGACGGCCAGGGGAGATATGGCTACACCTTC | CASSIDGQGRYGYTF | TRBV19 | . | few | TRBJ1-2
TGTGCCAGCAGCGGTTCAGCGGGGTTCCAGGAGACCCAGTACTTC | CASSGSAGFQETQYF | TRBV3-1/TRBV3-2 | TRBD2 | . | TRBJ2-5
TGCGCCAGCAGCCCTCCTGCCGGGGGGGCCGATGAGCAGTTCTTC | CASSPPAGGADEQFF | TRBV4-1 | TRBD2 | . | TRBJ2-1
TGTGCCAGCAGTGAAGCGCCCAGGGTCCATAACTATGGCTACACCTTC | CASSEAPRVHNYGYTF | TRBV2 | . | . | TRBJ1-2
TGTGCCAGCTCACCCATACCACAGGAGCTCCAAACCTTC | CASSPIPQELQTF | TRBV18 | . | . | TRBJ1-2
TGTGCCAGCAGTAGGGGGACGACTGGAAACACCATATATTTT | CASSRGTTGNTIYF | TRBV27 | . | . | TRBJ1-3
TGTGCCTGGAGTGTACGGGGCCGCCGGACTATGAACACTGAAGCTTTCTTT | CAWSVRGRRTMNTEAFF | TRBV30 | . | . | TRBJ1-1
TGTGCCAGCAGCAGGGTCCAGGGAGGGTATGAAAAACTGTTTTTT | CASSRVQGGYEKLFF | TRBV5-6 | . | . | TRBJ1-4
TGTGCCAGCAGCAGGGGGCATATTTCTGGGGCCAACGTCCTGACTTTC | CASSRGHISGANVLTF | TRBV6-4 | TRBD1 | few | TRBJ2-6
TGTGCCAGCAGTAGGGGGAACACTGAAGCTTTCTTT | CASSRGNTEAFF | TRBV6-5 | . | . | TRBJ1-1